The next 30 T cell receptor beta chains were all read from a single sample in a study of shared clonotypes between healthy human individuals. Data came from immunoSEQ multiplex PCR; TCRdb stores just in-frame clones and leaves some out. This sample carries approximately 530,000 clones, about 96% of them seen once, and the ten largest clones take about 0.06%. Sequencing used naive CD4+ T cells sorted from blood. Subset specified: CD45RA+ positively selected. Receptors originate from a woman aged 25 to 39 in good health.

V usage is TRBV6-1 and J usage is TRBJ1-1; D remains unclear. This CDR3 is built from 15 residues. CDR1 MNHNS and CDR2 SASEGT come from the germline V gene. V lost 1 base and J lost 1, with 10 bases in between. The CDR3, as DNA: TGTGCCAGCAGTGAAGACAGTCTGGGGAACACTGAAGCTTTCTTT. This encodes CASSEDSLGNTEAFF.

The chain combines TRBV7-9 with TRBJ1-1, with 8 bases identical to TRBD1. The CDR3 is made up of 12 amino acids. After removal of 4 bases from V and 11 bases from J, the junction contained 6 bases not matched to a gene. Germline CDR1 SEHNR, CDR2 FQNEAQ (reference sequence). CDR3 residues: CASSSGTGAAFF. As DNA, the CDR3 is TGTGCCAGCAGCTCCGGGACAGGCGCTGCTTTCTTT.

V is TRBV7-2 and J is TRBJ1-2; D might be TRBD1 (6 bases). Germline CDR1 is SGHTA and CDR2 is FQGNSA. CDR3 length equals 17 residues. V dropped 7 bases and J dropped 1 base, with 22 bases sitting between them. The CDR3 coding sequence is TGTGCCAGCACACCCCGTCGGGGGGCGCGGGGTAACTATGGCTACACCTTC. Protein product: CASTPRRGARGNYGYTF. The entire variable domain, with the rest obtained from reference TRBV7-2 and TRBJ1-2, is as follows: GAGVSQSPSNKVTEKGKDVELRCDPISGHTALYWYRQSLGQGLEFLIYFQGNSAPDKSGLPSDRFSAERTGGSVSTLTIQRTQQEDSAVYLCASTPRRGARGNYGYTFGSGTRLTVV.

This chain links TRBV9 with TRBJ2-5; 9 bases align to TRBD2. Germline assignment: CDR1 SGDLS and CDR2 YYNGEE. The V gene end was trimmed by 4 bases and the J gene end by 5 bases; junction bases not matched to a gene: 12. CDR3 size: 16 residues. The CDR3 DNA reads TGTGCCAGCAGCCCGATGGGCGGGAGGGCCGAGGAGACCCAGTACTTC. As protein: CASSPMGGRAEETQYF.

The chain employs TRBV7-2 and TRBJ1-5; D gene ambiguous. Trimming left V 5 bases short and J 2 bases short, with 13 bases between. Germline V gene data show CDR1 as SGHTA and CDR2 as FQGNSA. This CDR3 is built from 15 residues. The CDR3 is CASSPQWAGNQPQHF. The CDR3 DNA reads TGTGCCAGCAGCCCACAGTGGGCGGGCAATCAGCCCCAGCATTTT.

J is TRBJ2-7 and V is TRBV27; 10 bases match TRBD1. Germline lookup yields CDR1 MNHEY and CDR2 SMNVEV (reference sequence). J was trimmed by 2 bases and V by 7 bases; bases with no gene match: 8. The CDR3 extends over 15 amino acids. Here the CDR3 DNA reads TGTGCCAGCACTCCTTTGGACAGGGGGACCTACGAGCAGTACTTC. Its translation is CASTPLDRGTYEQYF.

The chain combines TRBV19 with TRBJ2-5; D is unclear. Germline CDR1 LNHDA, CDR2 SQIVND (reference sequence). V lost 3 bases and J lost 6, with 14 bases in between. This CDR3 spans 14 amino acids. The CDR3: CASSISSATKTQYF. CDR3 nucleotide sequence: TGTGCCAGTAGTATTTCATCGGCCACGAAGACCCAGTACTTC.

In this sample, this clone turned up once. This sequence joins TRBV2 and TRBJ2-3; D is unclear. The CDR3 runs 12 residues. CDR1 and CDR2 (germline): SNHLY, FYNNEI. Trimming shortened V by 4 bases and J by 11 bases, and 13 bases separated the two germline ends. For the CDR3, the DNA is TGTGCCAGCAGTGTTCACGGACCAGGGCAGTATTTT. Its protein is CASSVHGPGQYF.

The CDR3 reads CASSQDPRGAGGNEQFF. The CDR3 nucleotides read TGCGCCAGCAGCCAAGATCCGAGGGGCGCAGGAGGCAATGAGCAGTTCTTC. The chain employs TRBV4-1 and TRBJ2-1; TRBD1 or TRBD2 may be the D gene (5 bases each). This CDR3 region has 17 residues. Germline V CDR1 and CDR2: MGHRA, YSYEKL. Trimming removed 0 bases at V and 6 bases at J, with 18 bases between.

The rearrangement links TRBV5-1 to TRBJ2-1, with 10 bases matching TRBD1. The CDR3 sequence is 15 residues long. V lost 6 bases to trimming and J lost 5 bases; unmatched junction nucleotides: 8. The germline CDR1 and CDR2 sequences are SGHRS and YFSETQ. The CDR3 sequence is CASTIRDRGNNEQFF. CDR3 DNA sequence: TGCGCCAGCACCATCCGGGACAGGGGAAACAATGAGCAGTTCTTC.

V is TRBV6-1 and J is TRBJ2-5; D possibly uses TRBD1 or TRBD2 (5 bases each). The V end lost 2 bases, the J end lost 3 bases, and 13 bases lay between the germline ends. The CDR3 totals 15 residues. CDR1 and CDR2 from the germline V gene are MNHNS and SASEGT. The chain's CDR3 is CASSELGVGEETQYF. CDR3 in DNA: TGTGCCAGCAGTGAACTGGGGGTCGGTGAAGAGACCCAGTACTTC.

The rearrangement links TRBV28 to TRBJ2-7, with 7 bases matching TRBD1. Trimming cost V 7 bases and J 6 bases; bases outside gene matches: 18. The CDR3 contains 16 residues. Germline values: CDR1 MDHEN, CDR2 SYDVKM. Here the CDR3 reads CASTQQGPYVLSEQYF. Here the CDR3 DNA reads TGTGCCAGCACCCAACAGGGGCCTTACGTCTTGTCCGAGCAGTACTTC.

J is TRBJ2-3 and V is TRBV7-9, with unresolved D. There are 13 residues in the CDR3. V was trimmed by 6 bases and J by 4 bases, leaving 11 bases between them. The V gene's germline CDR1 is SEHNR and CDR2 FQNEAQ (reference sequence). In DNA, the CDR3 is TGTGCCAGCAGTGGGTCAGTCCCAGATACGCAGTATTTT. This gives the protein CASSGSVPDTQYF.

V is TRBV2 and J is TRBJ1-2; TRBD1 might be the D (6 bases). CDR1 and CDR2 (germline): SNHLY, FYNNEI. This CDR3 region has 14 residues. V lost 5 bases, J lost 7 bases, and 17 bases lay in between. CDR3 loop: CASSLGTTLSGYTF. The CDR3 coding sequence is TGTGCCAGCAGTCTAGGGACAACCCTCAGTGGCTACACCTTC. The entire variable domain, with the rest obtained from reference TRBV2 and TRBJ1-2, is as follows: EPEVTQTPSHQVTQMGQEVILRCVPISNHLYFYWYRQILGQKVEFLVSFYNNEISEKSEIFDDQFSVERPDGSNFTLKIRSTKLEDSAMYFCASSLGTTLSGYTFGSGTRLTVV.

The V and J genes are TRBV7-2 and TRBJ2-7; TRBD2 matches 8 bases. CDR1 is SGHTA, CDR2 FQGNSA, per germline. V shed 7 bases and J 2 bases; nucleotides not matched to a gene: 13. This CDR3 is built from 16 residues. The CDR3, as DNA: TGTGCCAGCACCCACTCGGGGGGGCGGAGAGCCTACGAGCAGTACTTC. Amino acids: CASTHSGGRRAYEQYF.

The chain carries TRBV28 and TRBJ2-2; D remains unclear. The ends were cut back, 6 bases at V and 13 bases at J, with 15 bases in the middle. The CDR3 runs to 12 residues. The germline CDR1 and CDR2 sequences are MDHEN and SYDVKM. DNA of the CDR3: TGTGCCAGCAGCCAAACTGGCGGAGCGCTGTTTTTT. Translated: CASSQTGGALFF.

This chain links TRBV7-3 with TRBJ2-1; 11 bases are a match to TRBD1. The CDR3 has 13 residues. V dropped 2 bases and J dropped 9; count of bases not matched to a gene: 0. Germline CDR1 SGHTA, CDR2 FQGTGA. The CDR3 DNA sequence: TGTGCCAGCAGCTTAGGGACAGGGGGTGAGCAGTTCTTC. Its protein product is CASSLGTGGEQFF.

The chain joins TRBV2 to TRBJ2-3; a possible D gene is TRBD1 (5 bases). V lost 3 bases and J 1 base, leaving 11 bases between the germline ends. Germline values: CDR1 SNHLY, CDR2 FYNNEI. The CDR3 extends over 15 amino acids. Here the CDR3 reads CASSDAGSGTDTQYF. The CDR3 DNA reads TGTGCCAGCAGTGATGCAGGGTCTGGCACAGATACGCAGTATTTT.

On this clone: A junction boundary mismatches the germline segment, possibly from a read error. The rearrangement links TRBV19 to TRBJ2-5; TRBD2 aligns across 11 bases. The CDR3 loop spans 16 amino acids. The germline V gene encodes CDR1 LNHDA and CDR2 SQIVND (reference sequence). The CDR3 nucleotides are TGTGCCAATAGTCTTCAGCCGGGACTAGCGGTAGAGACCCAGTACTTC. It translates to CANSLQPGLAVETQYF.

This sequence joins TRBV5-1 and TRBJ2-7; no firm D call. The germline V gene encodes CDR1 SGHRS and CDR2 YFSETQ. The CDR3 consists of 15 residues. V lost 2 bases, J lost 0 bases, and 12 bases lay in between. CDR3 nucleotides: TGCGCCAGCAGCTTAGGTGCGCCGAGCTCCTACGAGCAGTACTTC. Protein sequence: CASSLGAPSSYEQYF.

The chain combines TRBV5-4 with TRBJ2-6; 8 positions match TRBD2. The germline V gene encodes CDR1 SGHNT and CDR2 YYREEE (reference sequence). V was clipped by 0 bases and J by 1 base; unmatched bases: 9. The CDR3 is 19 residues long. In DNA, the CDR3 is TGTGCCAGCAGCTTGGCCGTCGCAGCGGGGGCATCTGGGGCCAACGTCCTGACTTTC. Translation gives CASSLAVAAGASGANVLTF.

The J gene is TRBJ2-7, the V gene TRBV5-1, with D tentatively TRBD2 (5 bases). CDR1 is SGHRS and CDR2 is YFSETQ in the germline V gene. This CDR3 is built from 15 residues. Trimming cost V 0 bases and J 4 bases, with 14 bases left between them. The CDR3 DNA sequence: TGCGCCAGCAGCTTGGAACGTGGGAGTATGTACGAGCAGTACTTC. Its protein product is CASSLERGSMYEQYF. The full variable domain, with the rest looked up from reference TRBV5-1 and TRBJ2-7, is KAGVTQTPRYLIKTRGQQVTLSCSPISGHRSVSWYQQTPGQGLQFLFEYFSETQRNKGNFPGRFSGRQFSNSRSEMNVSTLELGDSALYLCASSLERGSMYEQYFGPGTRLTVT.

The chain's CDR3 is CASSLRTGLALPAEQYF. CDR3 DNA: TGTGCCAGCAGCCTGAGGACGGGACTAGCTCTCCCCGCCGAGCAGTACTTC. This chain uses TRBV7-2 with TRBJ2-7; 9 nucleotides match TRBD2. The germline gives CDR1 SGHTA, CDR2 FQGNSA. Unmatched junction bases numbered 17, after V lost 5 bases and J lost 6 bases. CDR3 length: 17 residues. Using reference TRBV7-2 and TRBJ2-7 for the parts outside the CDR3, the full variable domain is GAGVSQSPSNKVTEKGKDVELRCDPISGHTALYWYRQSLGQGLEFLIYFQGNSAPDKSGLPSDRFSAERTGGSVSTLTIQRTQQEDSAVYLCASSLRTGLALPAEQYFGPGTRLTVT.

The chain employs TRBV7-9 and TRBJ1-1, with a tentative D call TRBD1 (6 bases). Trimming took off 5 bases at V and 1 base at J, with 11 bases between the two ends. Per germline, CDR1 SEHNR and CDR2 FQNEAQ (reference sequence). The CDR3 sequence is 14 residues long. The CDR3 spells CASSQTGGNTEAFF. CDR3 nucleotide sequence: TGTGCCAGCAGCCAGACAGGTGGGAACACTGAAGCTTTCTTT.

This chain links TRBV6-5 with TRBJ2-1; the D gene is possibly TRBD1 (5 bases). From germline, CDR1 is MNHEY and CDR2 SVGAGI. Trimming left V 7 bases short and J 0 bases short, with 10 bases between. The CDR3 is 14 amino acids. Here the CDR3 DNA reads TGTGCCAGCAAGGGGCAGAGCTCCTACAATGAGCAGTTCTTC. As protein: CASKGQSSYNEQFF.

The V and J genes are TRBV5-1 and TRBJ2-5; 11 bases are shared with TRBD1. CDR3 length: 17 amino acids. Germline trimming cut 0 bases from V and 4 bases from J; bases unmatched to any gene: 8. CDR1 is SGHRS and CDR2 is YFSETQ in the germline V gene. CDR3 sequence (DNA): TGCGCCAGCAGCTTGGGAGGACAGGGGGCTACAGGAGAGACCCAGTACTTC. Its protein product is CASSLGGQGATGETQYF. The full variable domain, rest sourced from reference TRBV5-1 and TRBJ2-5, is KAGVTQTPRYLIKTRGQQVTLSCSPISGHRSVSWYQQTPGQGLQFLFEYFSETQRNKGNFPGRFSGRQFSNSRSEMNVSTLELGDSALYLCASSLGGQGATGETQYFGPGTRLLVL.

The count of this clone is one. Here the CDR3 reads CASSIDPRGSGTYEQYF. Here the CDR3 DNA reads TGTGCCAGTAGTATAGATCCCCGTGGTAGCGGGACCTACGAGCAGTACTTC. This rearrangement joins TRBV19 to TRBJ2-7, with 8 bases lining up with TRBD2. The V and J ends lost 0 bases and 2 bases, in that order; junction bases with no gene match: 9. This CDR3 is 17 amino acids long. The V gene's germline CDR1 is LNHDA and CDR2 SQIVND (reference sequence).

This clone has only a few counts. The J gene is TRBJ2-7, the V gene TRBV29-1; TRBD2 might be the D (5 bases). The CDR3 length is 12 residues. With 4 bases removed from V and 1 base from J, the gap between germline ends came to 8 bases. The germline V gene has CDR1 SQVTM and CDR2 ANQGSEA. This CDR3 reads CSVAEGSYEQYF. The CDR3 DNA is TGCAGCGTTGCTGAGGGTTCCTACGAGCAGTACTTC.

The chain is built from TRBV19 and TRBJ2-4; D tentatively fits TRBD1 or TRBD2 (6 bases each). The CDR3 sequence is 15 residues long. The V gene's germline CDR1 is LNHDA and CDR2 SQIVND (reference sequence). Trimming took off 4 bases at V and 6 bases at J, with 16 bases between the two ends. CDR3 DNA: TGTGCCAGTAGTAGACAGGAGGGCCCGGGAAACATTCAGTACTTC. It is translated as CASSRQEGPGNIQYF.

This chain uses TRBV6-1 with TRBJ2-7; 7 bases are a match to TRBD2. The V gene's germline CDR1 is MNHNS and CDR2 SASEGT. CDR3 size: 15 residues. Trimming cost V 1 base and J 2 bases; bases outside gene matches: 5. The chain's CDR3 is CASSEGLAAPYEQYF. CDR3 DNA: TGTGCCAGCAGTGAAGGGCTAGCGGCTCCCTACGAGCAGTACTTC.